This entry concerns a single TCR beta chain. This sample is part of a study of blood T cell repertoires in COVID-19. Overall study: T cells, B-cell-depleted T cells, or PBMCs provided the cDNA or gDNA that served as material.

Germline loops: CDR1 KGHSH, CDR2 LQKENI. The CDR3 covers 14 residues. Trimming stripped 3 bases from V and 3 bases from J, with 8 bases between. Profiling relied on immunoSEQ multiplex PCR, and the TCRdb table lists in-frame clones only, not all of them. The table lists over 150,000 clones, less than 90% of them singletons. The specimen sequenced was PBMCs or T cells enriched from blood (not recorded which). The chain joins TRBV18 to TRBJ1-4, with a possible D match to TRBD1 (5 bases). This receptor was obtained from a woman between 50 and 59 years old who had recovered from COVID-19. The CDR3 here is CASSPGLANEKLFF. In DNA, the CDR3 is TGTGCCAGCTCACCGGGACTGGCTAATGAAAAACTGTTTTTT.